This TCR beta chain appears in the sequencing data of a study of blood T cell repertoires in COVID-19. Study background: Collection of acute and convalescent COVID-19 samples took place in the United States, Italy and Spain. The analysed material was cDNA or gDNA that came from T cells, B-cell-depleted T cells, or PBMCs.

Methods used by the authors: Estimates of nucleated cell counts were drawn from the amplification of reference gene primers. This table comes from immunoSEQ multiplex PCR, and its TCRdb copy is limited to in-frame clones, with some not included. V and J calls plus clone size are reproduced from that table; the DNA served to infer D and trimming. This sample carries some 320,000 clones, roughly 90% of them seen once, and the ten largest clones take 2% to 3%. Researchers sorted participants into cohorts using their self-reported clinical history. The germline V gene has CDR1 MNHNS and CDR2 SASEGT. The CDR3 has 12 residues. With 6 bases removed from V and 5 bases from J, the gap between germline ends came to 11 bases.

The V call is TRBV6-1, the J call TRBJ2-7, with D perhaps TRBD1 (6 bases). The source of this sequence is a man aged 55 to 70 who had recovered from COVID-19. Source material: PBMCs or T cells enriched from blood (not recorded which). The CDR3 region has the DNA TGTGCCAGCAGGCAGGGGCGGAACGAGCAGTACTTC. Protein: CASRQGRNEQYF.